This is a list of T cell receptor beta chains from one sample in a study of cytomegalovirus exposure and HLA in healthy donors. Clones were read by immunoSEQ multiplex PCR, and TCRdb kept only the in-frame ones, dropping some. The sample carries some 130,000 clones, 75% to 80% recorded once. Sequencing input: PBMCs. The origin of the receptors is a man under 40 in good health and CMV-seronegative. Each CDR3 is given with its conserved first and last residue. Each record gives: D gene, V gene, J gene, clone size, CDR3 DNA, CDR3 protein. A D gene is named only where the DNA matches it firmly. Not all rows give a size; the values are once, few, many and, for expanded clones, a class.

d_call: TRBD1
v_call: TRBV25-1
j_call: TRBJ2-1
clone_size: .
cdr3_nt: TGTGCCAGCAGTCTCACCGGGACAGGGCTGGGGAATGAGCAGTTCTTC
cdr3_aa: CASSLTGTGLGNEQFF

d_call: TRBD2
v_call: TRBV5-1
j_call: TRBJ2-2
clone_size: once
cdr3_nt: TGCGCCAGCAACAAACTAGCGGGACTCACCGGGGAGCTGTTTTTT
cdr3_aa: CASNKLAGLTGELFF

d_call: TRBD1
v_call: TRBV2
j_call: TRBJ2-2
clone_size: few
cdr3_nt: TGTGCCAGCAGTCAACAGGGGGCGGACACCGGGGAGCTGTTTTTT
cdr3_aa: CASSQQGADTGELFF

d_call: TRBD2
v_call: TRBV19
j_call: TRBJ2-3
clone_size: .
cdr3_nt: TGTGCCAGTAGTATAGCGGGAGGGCTGGATACGCAGTATTTT
cdr3_aa: CASSIAGGLDTQYF

d_call: .
v_call: TRBV5-1
j_call: TRBJ2-7
clone_size: .
cdr3_nt: TGCGCCAGCAGCACGATACAGGGCTCCTACGAGCAGTACTTC
cdr3_aa: CASSTIQGSYEQYF

d_call: TRBD2
v_call: TRBV6-1
j_call: TRBJ2-2
clone_size: .
cdr3_nt: TGTGCCAGCAGTCGGGTAGCGGGAGAGACCGGGGAGCTGTTTTTT
cdr3_aa: CASSRVAGETGELFF

d_call: TRBD2
v_call: TRBV27
j_call: TRBJ2-1
clone_size: .
cdr3_nt: TGTGCCAGCAGTTGGGGGGGTGAGCAGTTCTTC
cdr3_aa: CASSWGGEQFF

d_call: .
v_call: TRBV19
j_call: TRBJ1-5
clone_size: .
cdr3_nt: TGTGCCAGTAGTATCGGCAGGGGTGGCGATCAGCCCCAGCATTTT
cdr3_aa: CASSIGRGGDQPQHF

d_call: .
v_call: TRBV6-1
j_call: TRBJ1-4
clone_size: .
cdr3_nt: TGTGCCAGCAGTGAAAGTCAGGGGTCGGCGACTAATGAAAAACTGTTTTTT
cdr3_aa: CASSESQGSATNEKLFF

d_call: TRBD2
v_call: TRBV7-8
j_call: TRBJ2-7
clone_size: .
cdr3_nt: TGTGCCAGCAGCTTAGCGCAGGCTAGCGGATCCTACGAGCAGTACTTC
cdr3_aa: CASSLAQASGSYEQYF

d_call: TRBD1
v_call: TRBV28
j_call: TRBJ2-7
clone_size: once
cdr3_nt: TGTGCCACTATCCCAGGGGGATCCTACGAGCAGTACTTC
cdr3_aa: CATIPGGSYEQYF

d_call: TRBD1
v_call: TRBV5-1
j_call: TRBJ2-3
clone_size: few
cdr3_nt: TGCGCCAGCACCGGGACAGGGAGGGGTGATACGCAGTATTTT
cdr3_aa: CASTGTGRGDTQYF

d_call: TRBD1
v_call: TRBV19
j_call: TRBJ2-3
clone_size: .
cdr3_nt: TGTGCCAGTAGTATAGCCAGGGGGGATACGCAGTATTTT
cdr3_aa: CASSIARGDTQYF

d_call: .
v_call: TRBV28
j_call: TRBJ2-7
clone_size: .
cdr3_nt: TGTGCCAGCACTTTTAACTACGAGCAGTACTTC
cdr3_aa: CASTFNYEQYF

d_call: .
v_call: TRBV10-3
j_call: TRBJ1-3
clone_size: .
cdr3_nt: TGTGCCATCAGTGGAGGACTCTCTGGAAACACCATATATTTT
cdr3_aa: CAISGGLSGNTIYF

d_call: .
v_call: TRBV10-3
j_call: TRBJ2-6
clone_size: .
cdr3_nt: TGTGCCATCAGTAGAACAGTGGTTGGGGCCAACGTCCTGACTTTC
cdr3_aa: CAISRTVVGANVLTF

d_call: TRBD2
v_call: TRBV28
j_call: TRBJ2-2
clone_size: .
cdr3_nt: TGTGCCAGCAGTTTACGTAGGGGACTAGCGGGACTCACCGGGGAGCTGTTTTTT
cdr3_aa: CASSLRRGLAGLTGELFF

d_call: .
v_call: TRBV27
j_call: TRBJ2-5
clone_size: .
cdr3_nt: TGTGCCAGCAGCCCGGGAACCCAAGAGACCCAGTACTTC
cdr3_aa: CASSPGTQETQYF

d_call: TRBD1
v_call: TRBV30
j_call: TRBJ2-3
clone_size: .
cdr3_nt: TGTGCCTGGAGTTCGGGACAGGGCAGCACAGATACGCAGTATTTT
cdr3_aa: CAWSSGQGSTDTQYF

d_call: .
v_call: TRBV11-2
j_call: TRBJ2-5
clone_size: .
cdr3_nt: TGTGCCAGCAGCTTAGAATTCGCGGCCATACTCCAAGAGACCCAGTACTTC
cdr3_aa: CASSLEFAAILQETQYF